This T cell receptor beta chain originates from a study of T cells in narcolepsy. This table comes from immunoSEQ multiplex PCR, and its TCRdb copy is limited to in-frame clones, with some not included. Here the sample spans 30,000 to 40,000 clones, around four fifths being singletons. Findings of the study overall: Autoreactive HCRT-specific and TRIB2-specific clonotypes were marked in same-patient CSF-versus-blood CD4+ comparisons. Autoreactive clonotypes reportedly recurred in blood of same and different patients, not controls.

Remarks on this clone: Its antigen is undetermined.

Trimming took off 0 bases at V and 2 bases at J, with 8 bases between the two ends. Germline values: CDR1 MNHEY, CDR2 SVGAGI. This CDR3 has 14 amino acids. The origin of this receptor is a human donor with narcolepsy. The gene calls are TRBV6-5 and TRBJ2-7; D is ambiguous. The sequencing input was CD45RA- memory CD4+ T cells from PBMCs. CDR3 protein: CASSYSGLAYEQYF. CDR3 DNA sequence: TGTGCCAGCAGTTACTCAGGGTTAGCCTACGAGCAGTACTTC.